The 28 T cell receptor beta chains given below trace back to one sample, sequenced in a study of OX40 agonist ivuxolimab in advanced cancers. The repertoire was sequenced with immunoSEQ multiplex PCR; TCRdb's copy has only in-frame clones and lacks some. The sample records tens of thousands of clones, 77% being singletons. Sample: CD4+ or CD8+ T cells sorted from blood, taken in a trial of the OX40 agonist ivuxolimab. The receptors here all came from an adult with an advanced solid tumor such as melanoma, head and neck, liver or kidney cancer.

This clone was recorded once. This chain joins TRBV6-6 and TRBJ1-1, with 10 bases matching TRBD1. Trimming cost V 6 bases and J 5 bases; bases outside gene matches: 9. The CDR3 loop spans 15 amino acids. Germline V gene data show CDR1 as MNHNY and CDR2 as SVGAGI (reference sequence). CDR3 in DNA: TGTGCCAGCAGCCGCTACCCGGGACAGGGGACTGAAGCTTTCTTT. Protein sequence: CASSRYPGQGTEAFF.

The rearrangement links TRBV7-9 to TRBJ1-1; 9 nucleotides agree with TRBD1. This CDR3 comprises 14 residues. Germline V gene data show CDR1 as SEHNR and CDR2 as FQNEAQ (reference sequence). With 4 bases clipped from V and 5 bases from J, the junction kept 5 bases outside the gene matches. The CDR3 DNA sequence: TGTGCCAGCAGCTCACAGGGGGCGGGAACTGAAGCTTTCTTT. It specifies CASSSQGAGTEAFF.

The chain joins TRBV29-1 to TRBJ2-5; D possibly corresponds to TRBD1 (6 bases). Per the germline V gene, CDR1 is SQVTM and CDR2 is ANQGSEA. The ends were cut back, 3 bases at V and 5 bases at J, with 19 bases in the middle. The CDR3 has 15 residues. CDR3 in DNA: TGCAGCGTTGAGGGACACTACCCCGATCGGGAGACCCAGTACTTC. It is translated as CSVEGHYPDRETQYF.

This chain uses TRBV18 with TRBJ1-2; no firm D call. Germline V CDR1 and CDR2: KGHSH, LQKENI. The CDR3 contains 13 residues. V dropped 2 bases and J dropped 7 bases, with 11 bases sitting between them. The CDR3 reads CASSPDILGGYTF. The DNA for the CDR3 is TGTGCCAGCTCACCAGACATCCTGGGTGGCTACACCTTC.

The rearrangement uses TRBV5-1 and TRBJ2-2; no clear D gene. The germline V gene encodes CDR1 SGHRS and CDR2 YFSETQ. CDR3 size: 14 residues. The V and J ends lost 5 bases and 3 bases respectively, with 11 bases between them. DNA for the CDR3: TGCGCCAGCAGACCAAACAGCCACACCGGGGAGCTGTTTTTT. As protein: CASRPNSHTGELFF.

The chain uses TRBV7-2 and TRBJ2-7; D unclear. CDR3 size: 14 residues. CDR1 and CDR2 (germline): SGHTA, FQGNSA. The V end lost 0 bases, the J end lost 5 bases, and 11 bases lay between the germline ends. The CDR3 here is CASSLALLYNEQYF. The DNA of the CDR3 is TGTGCCAGCAGCTTAGCGCTTCTATACAACGAGCAGTACTTC.

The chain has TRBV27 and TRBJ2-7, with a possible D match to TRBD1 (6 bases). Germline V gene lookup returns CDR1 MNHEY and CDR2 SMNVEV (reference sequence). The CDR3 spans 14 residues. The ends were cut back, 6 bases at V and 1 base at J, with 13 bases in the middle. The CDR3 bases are TGTGCCAGCAGCCAGGACAGAAATTCCTACGAGCAGTACTTC. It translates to CASSQDRNSYEQYF.

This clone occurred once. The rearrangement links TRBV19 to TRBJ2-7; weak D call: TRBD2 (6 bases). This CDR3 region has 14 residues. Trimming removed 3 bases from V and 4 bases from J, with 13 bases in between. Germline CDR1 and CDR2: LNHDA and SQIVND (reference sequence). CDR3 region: CASSISSANYEQYF. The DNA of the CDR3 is TGTGCCAGTAGTATCTCTAGCGCCAATTACGAGCAGTACTTC.

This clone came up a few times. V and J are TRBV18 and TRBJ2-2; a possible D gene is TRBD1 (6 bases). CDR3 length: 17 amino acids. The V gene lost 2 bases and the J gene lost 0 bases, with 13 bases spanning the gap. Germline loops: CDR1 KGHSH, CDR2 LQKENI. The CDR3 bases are TGTGCCAGCTCACCAAGAGGGGGATCGGCGAACACCGGGGAGCTGTTTTTT. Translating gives CASSPRGGSANTGELFF. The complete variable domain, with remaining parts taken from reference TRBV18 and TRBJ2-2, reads NAGVMQNPRHLVRRRGQEARLRCSPMKGHSHVYWYRQLPEEGLKFMVYLQKENIIDESGMPKERFSAEFPKEGPSILRIQQVVRGDSAAYFCASSPRGGSANTGELFFGEGSRLTVL.

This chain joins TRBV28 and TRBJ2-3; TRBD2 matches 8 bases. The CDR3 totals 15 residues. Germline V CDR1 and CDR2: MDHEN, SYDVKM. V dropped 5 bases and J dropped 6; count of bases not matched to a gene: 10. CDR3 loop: CASSLQSGRGDTQYF. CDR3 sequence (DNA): TGTGCCAGCAGTCTCCAGAGCGGGAGAGGCGATACGCAGTATTTT.

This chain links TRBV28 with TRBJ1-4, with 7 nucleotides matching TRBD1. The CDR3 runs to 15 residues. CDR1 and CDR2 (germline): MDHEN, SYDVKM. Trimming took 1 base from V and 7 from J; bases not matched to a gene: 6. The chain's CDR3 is CASSLSGTVGEKLFF. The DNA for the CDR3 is TGTGCCAGCAGTTTATCCGGGACAGTCGGTGAAAAACTGTTTTTT.

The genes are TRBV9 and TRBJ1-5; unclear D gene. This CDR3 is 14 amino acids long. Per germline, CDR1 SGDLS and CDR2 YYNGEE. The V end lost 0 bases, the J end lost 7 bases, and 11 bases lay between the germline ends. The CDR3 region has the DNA TGTGCCAGCAGCGTAGAAGGGTTAGGGCAGCCCCAGCATTTT. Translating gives CASSVEGLGQPQHF.

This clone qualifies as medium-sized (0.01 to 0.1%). The DNA for the CDR3 is TGTGCCAGCAGTCAACAGGGCTCGAGGGGCACTGAAGCTTTCTTT. Its translation: CASSQQGSRGTEAFF. The rearrangement uses TRBV2 and TRBJ1-1, with D perhaps matching TRBD1 (6 bases). V was shortened by 5 bases and J by 4 bases, with 17 bases between the two germline ends. The CDR3 extends over 15 amino acids. The V gene's germline CDR1 is SNHLY and CDR2 FYNNEI.

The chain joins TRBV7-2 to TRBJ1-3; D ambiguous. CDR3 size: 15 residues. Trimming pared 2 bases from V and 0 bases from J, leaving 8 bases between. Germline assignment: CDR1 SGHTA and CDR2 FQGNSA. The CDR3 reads CASSLHRSSGNTIYF. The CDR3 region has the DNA TGTGCCAGCAGCTTACACCGGAGCTCTGGAAACACCATATATTTT.

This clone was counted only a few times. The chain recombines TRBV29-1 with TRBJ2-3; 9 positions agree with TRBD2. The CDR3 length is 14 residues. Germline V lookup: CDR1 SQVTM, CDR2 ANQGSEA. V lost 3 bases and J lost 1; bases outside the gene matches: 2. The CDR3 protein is CSVDASGGTDTQYF. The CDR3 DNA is TGCAGCGTTGACGCTAGCGGGGGCACAGATACGCAGTATTTT.

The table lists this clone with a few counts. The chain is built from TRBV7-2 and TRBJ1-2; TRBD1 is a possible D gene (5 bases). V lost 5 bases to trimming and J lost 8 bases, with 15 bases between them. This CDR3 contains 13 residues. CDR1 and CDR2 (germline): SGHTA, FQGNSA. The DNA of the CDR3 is TGTGCCAGCAGCCAGGCGGGGGGATTAGGCTACACCTTC. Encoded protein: CASSQAGGLGYTF. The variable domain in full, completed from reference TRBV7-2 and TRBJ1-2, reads GAGVSQSPSNKVTEKGKDVELRCDPISGHTALYWYRQSLGQGLEFLIYFQGNSAPDKSGLPSDRFSAERTGGSVSTLTIQRTQQEDSAVYLCASSQAGGLGYTFGSGTRLTVV.

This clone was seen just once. In DNA form, the CDR3 reads TGTGCCAGCAGCTTATTAACCAGTGGCGAGACCCAGTACTTC. Residues: CASSLLTSGETQYF. J is TRBJ2-5 and V is TRBV7-2; D is unresolved. The CDR3 loop spans 14 amino acids. The germline V gene encodes CDR1 SGHTA and CDR2 FQGNSA. Trimming stripped 2 bases from V and 5 bases from J, with 12 bases between.

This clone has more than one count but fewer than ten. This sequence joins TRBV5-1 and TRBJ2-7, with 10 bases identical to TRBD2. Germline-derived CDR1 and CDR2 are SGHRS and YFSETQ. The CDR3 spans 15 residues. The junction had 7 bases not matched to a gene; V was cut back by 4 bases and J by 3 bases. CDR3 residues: CASSGDLAGVYEQYF. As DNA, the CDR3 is TGCGCCAGCAGCGGGGATCTAGCGGGAGTCTACGAGCAGTACTTC.

The chain's CDR3 is CASSFPKGAYEQFF. The CDR3 DNA sequence: TGTGCCAGCAGCTTTCCGAAGGGGGCGTATGAGCAGTTCTTC. The V call is TRBV7-9, the J call TRBJ2-1, with 7 nucleotides matching TRBD1. The CDR3 loop spans 14 amino acids. The germline V gene has CDR1 SEHNR and CDR2 FQNEAQ (reference sequence). The J segment lost 8 bases and the V segment lost 3 bases, leaving 7 bases of the junction unmatched.

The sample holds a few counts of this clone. CDR3 loop: CASSQSGTLNTEAFF. The CDR3 nucleotides read TGCGCCAGCAGCCAGAGCGGGACGTTAAACACTGAAGCTTTCTTT. This chain connects TRBV4-1 to TRBJ1-1, with D tentatively TRBD1 (5 bases). Deletions cut 3 bases from V and 2 bases from J, with 13 bases between. CDR3 length: 15 amino acids. The germline CDR1 and CDR2 sequences are MGHRA and YSYEKL.

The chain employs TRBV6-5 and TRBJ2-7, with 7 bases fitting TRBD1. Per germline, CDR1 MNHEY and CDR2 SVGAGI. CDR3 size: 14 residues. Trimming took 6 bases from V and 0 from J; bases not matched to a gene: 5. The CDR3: CASSYGTASYEQYF. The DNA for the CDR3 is TGTGCCAGCAGCTACGGGACAGCCTCCTACGAGCAGTACTTC.

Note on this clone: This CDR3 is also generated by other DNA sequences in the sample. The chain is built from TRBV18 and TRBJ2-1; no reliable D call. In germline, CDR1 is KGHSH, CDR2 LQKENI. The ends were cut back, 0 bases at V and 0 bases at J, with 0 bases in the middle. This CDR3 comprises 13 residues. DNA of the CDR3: TGTGCCAGCTCACCACCCTCCTACAATGAGCAGTTCTTC. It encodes CASSPPSYNEQFF.

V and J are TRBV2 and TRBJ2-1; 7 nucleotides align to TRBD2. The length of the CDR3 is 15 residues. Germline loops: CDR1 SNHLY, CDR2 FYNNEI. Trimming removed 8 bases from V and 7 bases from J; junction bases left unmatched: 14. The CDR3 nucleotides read TGTGCCAGCGGGGGGAACTCACTAGCGTCGAATGAGCAGTTCTTC. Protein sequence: CASGGNSLASNEQFF.

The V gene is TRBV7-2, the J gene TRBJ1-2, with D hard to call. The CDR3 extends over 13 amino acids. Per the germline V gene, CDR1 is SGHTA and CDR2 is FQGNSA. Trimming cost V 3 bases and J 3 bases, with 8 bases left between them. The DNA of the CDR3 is TGTGCCAGCAGCTTCCGGGATTACTATGGCTACACCTTC. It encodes CASSFRDYYGYTF.

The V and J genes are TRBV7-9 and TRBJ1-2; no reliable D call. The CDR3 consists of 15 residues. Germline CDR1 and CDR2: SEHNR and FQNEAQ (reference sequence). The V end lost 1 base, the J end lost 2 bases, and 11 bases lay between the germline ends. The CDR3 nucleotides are TGTGCCAGCAGCTTAGGAGGCGCTCTGAACTATGGCTACACCTTC. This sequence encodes CASSLGGALNYGYTF.

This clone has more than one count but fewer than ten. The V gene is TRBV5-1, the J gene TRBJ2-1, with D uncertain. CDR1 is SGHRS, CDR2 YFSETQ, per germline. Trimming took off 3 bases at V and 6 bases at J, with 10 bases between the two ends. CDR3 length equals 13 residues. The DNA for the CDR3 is TGCGCCAGCAGCTATGAAGGGATCAATGAGCAGTTCTTC. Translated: CASSYEGINEQFF.

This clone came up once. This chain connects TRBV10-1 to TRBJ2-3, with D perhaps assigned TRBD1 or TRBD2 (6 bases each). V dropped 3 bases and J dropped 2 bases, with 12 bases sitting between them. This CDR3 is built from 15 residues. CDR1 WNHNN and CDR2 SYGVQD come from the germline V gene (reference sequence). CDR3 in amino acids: CASSELGGHTDTQYF. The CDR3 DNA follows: TGCGCCAGCAGTGAATTGGGGGGCCACACAGATACGCAGTATTTT.

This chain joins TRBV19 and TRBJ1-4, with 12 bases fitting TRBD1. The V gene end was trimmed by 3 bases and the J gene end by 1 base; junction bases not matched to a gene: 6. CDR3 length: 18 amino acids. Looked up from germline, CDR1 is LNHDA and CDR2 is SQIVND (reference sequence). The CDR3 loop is CASSIPGTGGETNEKLFF. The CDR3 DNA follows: TGTGCCAGTAGTATCCCCGGGACAGGGGGCGAAACTAATGAAAAACTGTTTTTT.